This record covers a single TCR beta chain. The antigen it binds to is not known. Within one base of it there is no much larger clone, and no base qualities were kept. Donors were healthy HIV-negative adults with no recently reported acute infections or vaccinations. Every donor was a Caucasian adult living in Nashville, Tennessee, USA. CD4+ T cells were enriched through magnetic negative selection, after which naive cells were positively selected on CD45RA and the remaining negative fraction served as the memory subset. Blood was obtained by leukapheresis, after which PBMCs were separated by Ficoll-Histopaque density gradient centrifugation and cryopreserved in liquid nitrogen vapor phase. Purity and quantity of every magnetically sorted T cell population were checked by analytical flow cytometry. Each sorted fraction had its genomic DNA isolated and then quantified by UV absorbance on a Nanodrop 2000c.

Using the deep immunoSEQ assay, multiplex PCR amplified TCR CDR3 regions from genomic DNA. Genomic DNA extracted from each cell subset was distributed evenly over all wells of several immunoSEQ 96-well plates, and each plate served as one replicate. For sorted subsets, 150 to 200 ng genomic DNA, equal to about 30,000 T cell genomes, was loaded into each replicate PCR. Purified libraries were measured with a Qubit 3.0 fluorometer, size-checked on a Bioanalyzer 2100, and measured again with the KAPA Library Quantification kit. A separate single-read 150-cycle Illumina NextSeq 550 flow cell was used to sequence each immunoSEQ 96-well plate. Concerning the study's data processing: Because the immunoSEQ output held only junctional sequences and lacked quality scores, the filtering could not match the filtering applied to full-length reads. Sequences were annotated with PyIR, a Python wrapper for IgBLAST v1.9, and V/J genes and CDR3 were assigned using IMGT germline references. Reads were filtered out if the reads had weak V/J assignments (E-value above 1e-6), no CDR3, stop codons, out-of-frame junctions, or ambiguous translated residues. V3J clonotypes were defined by identical inferred V gene, J gene, and CDR3 amino acid sequence. The percentage overlap between two repertoires was calculated by dividing the number of shared unique clonotypes by the size of the smaller repertoire. Three approaches were used to assess repertoire richness: RTK rarefaction, the Chao1 estimator, and Recon v2.1 estimates of unobserved clonotypes. Generation probabilities were computed with OLGA for all TCRbeta clonotypes obtained by the gDNA method from four donors. The clones in this table, taken by TCRdb from immuneACCESS, are in-frame only. Not every clone is retained; where verified, under half of the shortfall comes from an unresolved V gene, and the cause of the rest is unknown. The DNA was the basis for D and trimming; V, J and clone size are from that table. This sample comprises 640,000 or so clones, about two thirds of them detected only once. The ten largest make up about 1.7% of the sample.

According to the germline V gene, CDR1 reads SGHDT and CDR2 reads YYEEEE. The CDR3 runs 15 residues from the cysteine to the phenylalanine. Only the CDR3 part of the read is kept: 45 bases, read in frame from the first base. At the junction V is shortened by 4 bases and J by 3 bases; bases outside the gene matches: 5. This entry comes from a study of shared clonotypes between healthy human individuals (dated by TCRdb to 2018 to 2021). A note on the overall study: A couple of women and three men aged 18 to 49 years were included in the cohort. Leukapheresis yielded between about 0.85 and 9.5 billion PBMCs per donor. The study deeply sequenced blood TCR repertoires of about 5 healthy adults to estimate repertoire size and the extent of clonotype sharing between individuals. For each donor, three plates each were used for CD4 naive and CD4 memory, two plates were used for CD8 naive, and one plate was used for CD8 memory. To increase sequencing depth and limit assay-specific biases, TCR repertoire library preparation and sequencing were carried out by different laboratories using diverse techniques.

Study-level results and caveats: Pairwise subsampling led to the expectation that sequencing depth would affect the degree of clonotype sharing among donors. When a few donors were compared, the shared fraction of clonotypes was 5% to 6.5% for naive CD4, less than 4% for naive CD8, about 2.4% for memory CD4, and around 0.37% for memory CD8. The small number of donors limited the genetic and exposure-history diversity represented. Sampling was restricted to blood, and TCR repertoires in tissue are likely to differ from TCR repertoires in blood. Estimated clonotype richness was generally larger for naive than for memory subsets. Rarefaction of sorted-subset datasets indicated incomplete sequencing despite the large sequencing depth. Compared with non-shared clonotypes, the clonotypes found in all four sorted-subset donors had higher generation probabilities.

The sequence links TRBV5-6 to TRBJ1-3, with 9 middle bases fitting TRBD1. The sequenced sample was memory CD4+ T cells sorted from blood. The label giving this sample's cell subset or site can be read as: CD45RA-negative fraction. This receptor was identified in a woman aged 25 to 39 in good health. At the DNA level, the sequence is TGTGCCAGCAGCCAGGGACAGGGATATGGAAACACCATATATTTT. This translates into CASSQGQGYGNTIYF.